This is a list of T cell receptor beta chains from one sample in a study of low-dose radiotherapy and immunotherapy resistance in tumors. TCRdb analysed the reads with MiXCR anew, one entry per CDR3 protein. The sample consists of approximately 91,000 distinct CDR3 sequences, roughly 19% of them appearing once. This sample comprised PBMCs, obtained after low-dose radiotherapy plus immunotherapy. These receptors all stem from a female donor with ovarian cancer. CDR3s include the opening cysteine and the closing phenylalanine or tryptophan. The order of the fields is CDR3 DNA, CDR3 protein, J gene, V gene, clone size, D gene. A D gene is named only where the DNA matches it firmly. Clone size is given for some rows only: seen once, a few or many times, or a class if the clone is expanded.

CDR3nt: TGTGCCACCAGCAGAAACTCACGAAATCAGGGGGATACGCAGTATTTT; CDR3aa: CATSRNSRNQGDTQYF; j_gene: TRBJ2-3; v_gene: TRBV15; abundance: many; d_gene: .
CDR3nt: TGTGCCAGCAGCCCGGGGGGGACATTTAGCTCCTACGAGCAGTACTTC; CDR3aa: CASSPGGTFSSYEQYF; j_gene: TRBJ2-7; v_gene: TRBV7-6; abundance: few; d_gene: TRBD2
CDR3nt: TGTGCCAGCTCGCCCTTTGACAGGGAACGTTACGAGCAGTACTTC; CDR3aa: CASSPFDRERYEQYF; j_gene: TRBJ2-7; v_gene: TRBV18; abundance: many; d_gene: TRBD1
CDR3nt: TGTGCCAGTAGTATAGCTAGCGGGGGAACCTCCTACAATGAGCAGTTCTTC; CDR3aa: CASSIASGGTSYNEQFF; j_gene: TRBJ2-1; v_gene: TRBV19; abundance: many; d_gene: TRBD2
CDR3nt: TGCACCAGCAGCCCCGGACAGGGGGCGCAGAAGTATGGCTACACCTTC; CDR3aa: CTSSPGQGAQKYGYTF; j_gene: TRBJ1-2; v_gene: TRBV5-1; abundance: .; d_gene: TRBD1
CDR3nt: TGTGCCACGCGGAGGCGGGGGGGCTACGAGCAGTACTTC; CDR3aa: CATRRRGGYEQYF; j_gene: TRBJ2-7; v_gene: TRBV6-2/TRBV6-3; abundance: .; d_gene: TRBD2
CDR3nt: TGCGCCAGCAGCATCTGGACAGGTGGTACTGAAGCTTTCTTT; CDR3aa: CASSIWTGGTEAFF; j_gene: TRBJ1-1; v_gene: TRBV5-1; abundance: many; d_gene: TRBD1
CDR3nt: TGCAGTGCTACGCTGCCAGGGGGAGGGTACGAGCAGTACTTC; CDR3aa: CSATLPGGGYEQYF; j_gene: TRBJ2-7; v_gene: TRBV20-1; abundance: many; d_gene: .
CDR3nt: TGTGCCAGCAGGAGGGACAGAAATTCACCCCTCCACTTT; CDR3aa: CASRRDRNSPLHF; j_gene: TRBJ1-6; v_gene: TRBV2; abundance: .; d_gene: TRBD1
CDR3nt: TGTGCCAGTAGTATTATCAGGTCGGACTCCCCTAGCGCCGGGGAGCTGTTTTTT; CDR3aa: CASSIIRSDSPSAGELFF; j_gene: TRBJ2-2; v_gene: TRBV19; abundance: many; d_gene: .
CDR3nt: TGTGCCAGTATAAGGGGCTCCGCCGGGTATGGCTACACCTTC; CDR3aa: CASIRGSAGYGYTF; j_gene: TRBJ1-2; v_gene: TRBV19; abundance: .; d_gene: .
CDR3nt: TGTGCCAGCAGTGCTTGGATGGGGACTAATGAAAAACTGTTTTTT; CDR3aa: CASSAWMGTNEKLFF; j_gene: TRBJ1-4; v_gene: TRBV6-6; abundance: .; d_gene: .
CDR3nt: TGTGCCAGCAGCTTGGAAGGCAAGGGACTCCCGATATACGAGCAGTACTTC; CDR3aa: CASSLEGKGLPIYEQYF; j_gene: TRBJ2-7; v_gene: TRBV5-6; abundance: few; d_gene: .
CDR3nt: TGCGCCAGCAGCCAAGCTCCCCCGGGACAAGAGACAGATACGCAGTATTTT; CDR3aa: CASSQAPPGQETDTQYF; j_gene: TRBJ2-3; v_gene: TRBV4-1; abundance: .; d_gene: .
CDR3nt: TGCAGCGTGGCTGACAGGGGGCGAGAAACCGGGGAGCTGTTTTTT; CDR3aa: CSVADRGRETGELFF; j_gene: TRBJ2-2; v_gene: TRBV29-1; abundance: many; d_gene: TRBD1
CDR3nt: TGTGCCAGCAGCTTCCGGGACAGGGTAGGGGAGACCCAGTACTTC; CDR3aa: CASSFRDRVGETQYF; j_gene: TRBJ2-5; v_gene: TRBV7-2; abundance: many; d_gene: TRBD1
CDR3nt: TGTGCCAGCAGTTACCTGACACTGGGCGCAGATACGCAGTATTTT; CDR3aa: CASSYLTLGADTQYF; j_gene: TRBJ2-3; v_gene: TRBV6-2/TRBV6-3; abundance: many; d_gene: .
CDR3nt: .; CDR3aa: CASTNHTSMYLCASRSGLEQYF; j_gene: TRBJ2-7; v_gene: TRBV5-1; abundance: .; d_gene: .
CDR3nt: TGCGCCAGCAGCTTGGGCGGCAGGATTGAAGCTTTCTTT; CDR3aa: CASSLGGRIEAFF; j_gene: TRBJ1-1; v_gene: TRBV5-1; abundance: many; d_gene: .
CDR3nt: TGCAGCGTTTGGACAGGGGGAAGTTCACCCCTCCACTTT; CDR3aa: CSVWTGGSSPLHF; j_gene: TRBJ1-6; v_gene: TRBV29-1; abundance: many; d_gene: TRBD1
CDR3nt: TGCGCCAGCAGCCAAGAACCGGGACTAGGCACAGATACGCAGTATTTT; CDR3aa: CASSQEPGLGTDTQYF; j_gene: TRBJ2-3; v_gene: TRBV4-3; abundance: many; d_gene: TRBD2